Below, 24 T cell receptor beta chains from the same sample are listed, as sequenced in a study of memory CD8 T cells in hepatitis C reinfection. Documented time point: pre-reinfection, 55 to 20 weeks before reinfection detection. The sorted cells went straight to TCR sequencing with no prior in vitro expansion. Repertoires were generated with immunoSEQ multiplex PCR, while TCRdb's copy carries only in-frame clones and drops some. This sample carries 50,000 or so clones, roughly nine tenths of them seen once, and the ten largest clones take 0.9% to 1.1%. The sequenced sample was naive CD8+ T cells sorted from blood. The receptors derive from a man between 18 and 29 years old with hepatitis C virus infection.

V is TRBV10-3 and J is TRBJ2-2; D unresolved. V shed 0 bases and J shed 7 bases, with 9 bases lying between them. CDR1 is ENHRY and CDR2 is SYGVKD in the germline V gene. The CDR3 loop spans 14 amino acids. The CDR3 loop reads CAISESTGVGELFF. CDR3 coding DNA: TGTGCCATCAGTGAGTCGACGGGTGTCGGGGAGCTGTTTTTT.

This clone was counted a few times. The V and J genes are TRBV7-9 and TRBJ1-3, with a tentative D call TRBD1 (5 bases). This CDR3 is built from 16 residues. The V gene lost 1 base and the J gene lost 0 bases, with 10 bases spanning the gap. The germline CDR1 and CDR2 sequences are SEHNR and FQNEAQ (reference sequence). The DNA of the CDR3 is TGTGCCAGCAGCTTAGAGACAGTTATCTCTGGAAACACCATATATTTT. It yields the protein CASSLETVISGNTIYF.

The chain couples TRBV6-5 to TRBJ2-2, with TRBD2 matching over 9 bases. V lost 7 bases and J lost 6; bases outside the gene matches: 9. Germline loops: CDR1 MNHEY, CDR2 SVGAGI. The CDR3 sequence is 15 residues long. CDR3 bases: TGTGCCAGCACCCCGGTTAGCGGGGGCCCCGGGGAGCTGTTTTTT. Translating gives CASTPVSGGPGELFF.

This clone was seen just once. The CDR3 sequence: CASSDEVYGYTF. CDR3 nucleotides: TGTGCCAGCAGTGACGAGGTATATGGCTACACCTTC. The V gene is TRBV2, the J gene TRBJ1-2; no clear D gene. The CDR3 has 12 amino acids. Germline CDR1 SNHLY, CDR2 FYNNEI. V gave up 3 bases and J gave up 5 bases, with 7 bases separating them.

The CDR3 DNA is TGTGCCAGCAGCTTAGGGACAGGTCATTTGAGCGAGCAGTACTTC. Its translation is CASSLGTGHLSEQYF. The chain uses TRBV13 and TRBJ2-7; tentatively, D is TRBD1 (6 bases). Germline CDR1 and CDR2: PRHDT and FYEKMQ (reference sequence). The V and J ends lost 0 bases and 6 bases respectively, with 15 bases between them. CDR3 length: 15 amino acids.

This chain links TRBV9 with TRBJ2-1; TRBD2 aligns across 7 bases. The CDR3 covers 15 residues. Germline-derived CDR1 and CDR2 are SGDLS and YYNGEE. The V segment lost 0 bases and the J segment 10 bases; nucleotides outside the gene matches: 10. CDR3 sequence: CASSVGDYHNEEQFF. DNA of the CDR3: TGTGCCAGCAGCGTAGGGGACTATCACAATGAGGAGCAGTTCTTC.

The chain employs TRBV5-8 and TRBJ1-5, with D perhaps TRBD1 (6 bases). This CDR3 region has 15 residues. CDR1 and CDR2 from the germline V gene are SGHTS and YDEGEE. Trimming cost V 4 bases and J 0 bases, with 11 bases left between them. Here the CDR3 reads CASSPRGNSNQPQHF. The CDR3 DNA reads TGTGCCAGCAGCCCTAGGGGGAATAGCAATCAGCCCCAGCATTTT.

This clone appeared a single time. V is TRBV19 and J is TRBJ1-5; TRBD1 aligns across 7 bases. Unmatched junction bases numbered 9, after V lost 4 bases and J lost 6 bases. From germline, CDR1 is LNHDA and CDR2 SQIVND (reference sequence). The CDR3 extends over 15 amino acids. The CDR3 sequence: CASSTLRQGGQPQHF. The CDR3 coding sequence is TGTGCCAGTAGTACCCTAAGGCAGGGGGGTCAGCCCCAGCATTTT. The variable domain in full, with the rest retrieved from reference TRBV19 and TRBJ1-5, is DGGITQSPKYLFRKEGQNVTLSCEQNLNHDAMYWYRQDPGQGLRLIYYSQIVNDFQKGDIAEGYSVSREKKESFPLTVTSAQKNPTAFYLCASSTLRQGGQPQHFGDGTRLSIL.

The chain couples TRBV19 to TRBJ2-3, with 9 nucleotides matching TRBD2. The CDR3 loop spans 16 amino acids. The V segment lost 6 bases and the J segment 4 bases; nucleotides outside the gene matches: 11. Germline CDR1 is LNHDA and CDR2 is SQIVND (reference sequence). CDR3 residues: CASSYGGRAAADTQYF. DNA for the CDR3: TGTGCCAGTAGCTATGGCGGGAGGGCCGCGGCAGATACGCAGTATTTT.

This sequence joins TRBV29-1 and TRBJ2-1, with 13 bases aligning to TRBD2. The CDR3 is made up of 14 amino acids. The junction had 4 bases not matched to a gene; V was cut back by 5 bases and J by 6 bases. CDR1 and CDR2 from the germline V gene are SQVTM and ANQGSEA. The DNA for the CDR3 is TGCAGCGTTCTAGGACTAGCGGGAGTCAATGAGCAGTTCTTC. Its translation is CSVLGLAGVNEQFF.

This clone was counted between two and nine times. This chain links TRBV29-1 with TRBJ1-1; weak D call: TRBD1 (5 bases). Germline values: CDR1 SQVTM, CDR2 ANQGSEA. V was shortened by 8 bases and J by 1 base, with 11 bases between the two germline ends. CDR3 length: 12 residues. CDR3 sequence (DNA): TGCAGCACTCGACAGACGAACACTGAAGCTTTCTTT. Its translation is CSTRQTNTEAFF.

CDR3 in amino acids: CASSQGQGGFNAEAFF. The CDR3 coding sequence is TGTGCCAGCAGCCAGGGACAGGGTGGCTTTAACGCTGAAGCTTTCTTT. The rearrangement links TRBV7-9 to TRBJ1-1; 9 bases line up with TRBD1. V shed 5 bases and J 6 bases; nucleotides not matched to a gene: 13. The V gene's germline CDR1 is SEHNR and CDR2 FQNEAQ (reference sequence). The CDR3 totals 16 residues.

The V gene is TRBV9, the J gene TRBJ1-5; TRBD1 matches at 8 bases. Germline CDR1 SGDLS, CDR2 YYNGEE. V lost 5 bases, J lost 0 bases, and 16 bases stayed unmatched. This CDR3 is 19 amino acids long. For the CDR3, the DNA is TGTGCCAGCAGTTCTAGGATGAGACAGGGGCAAGGTAGCAATCAGCCCCAGCATTTT. Its protein product is CASSSRMRQGQGSNQPQHF.

The J gene is TRBJ2-1, the V gene TRBV9; D is possibly TRBD2 (6 bases). Per germline, CDR1 SGDLS and CDR2 YYNGEE. Deletions cut 4 bases from V and 7 bases from J, with 15 bases between. CDR3 length: 14 amino acids. The CDR3 is CASSSPLGLNEQFF. CDR3 nucleotides: TGTGCCAGCAGCTCCCCTCTTGGACTAAATGAGCAGTTCTTC.

This chain joins TRBV19 and TRBJ2-1; D may be TRBD2 (6 bases). The CDR3 contains 16 residues. The germline V gene encodes CDR1 LNHDA and CDR2 SQIVND (reference sequence). Trimming pared 2 bases from V and 3 bases from J, leaving 14 bases between. The CDR3 loop reads CASSITGGDFYNEQFF. CDR3 coding DNA: TGTGCCAGTAGTATAACCGGCGGGGACTTCTACAATGAGCAGTTCTTC.

V gene TRBV9 combines with J gene TRBJ2-7; 8 bases align to TRBD1. Germline values: CDR1 SGDLS, CDR2 YYNGEE. The CDR3 contains 14 residues. Losses at the gene ends were 2 bases for V and 3 bases for J; bases not matched to a gene: 4. DNA for the CDR3: TGTGCCAGCAGCGTCTCCGGGACAGGCTACGAGCAGTACTTC. As protein: CASSVSGTGYEQYF.

The rearrangement uses TRBV7-6 and TRBJ2-3, with 10 nucleotides matching TRBD2. CDR1 and CDR2 (germline): SGHVS, FNYEAQ. CDR3 length: 15 amino acids. J lost 1 base, V lost 6 bases, and 4 bases had no gene match. CDR3 loop: CASSPGTSGTDTQYF. CDR3 DNA sequence: TGTGCCAGCAGTCCCGGGACTAGCGGCACAGATACGCAGTATTTT.

The V and J genes are TRBV27 and TRBJ2-7; 8 bases line up with TRBD1. V was pared by 3 bases and J by 7 bases, with 5 bases of the junction left unmatched. The CDR3 has 13 residues. CDR1 is MNHEY and CDR2 is SMNVEV in the germline V gene (reference sequence). CDR3 region: CASSLTGAWEQYF. In nucleotides, the CDR3 is TGTGCCAGCAGTTTGACAGGGGCATGGGAGCAGTACTTC.

The chain uses TRBV27 and TRBJ1-6; D remains ambiguous. The CDR3 has 13 amino acids. The V and J ends lost 3 bases and 6 bases respectively, with 6 bases between them. Germline V lookup: CDR1 MNHEY, CDR2 SMNVEV (reference sequence). The DNA of the CDR3 is TGTGCCAGCAGTTTCCGTGTTAATTCACCCCTCCACTTT. It codes for CASSFRVNSPLHF.

The chain is built from TRBV5-4 and TRBJ2-1; 7 bases agree with TRBD2. Looked up from germline, CDR1 is SGHNT and CDR2 is YYREEE (reference sequence). Losses at the gene ends were 4 bases for V and 8 bases for J; bases not matched to a gene: 6. The CDR3 runs to 13 residues. The CDR3, as DNA: TGTGCCAGCAGCGTTGGGGGGGGGTATGAGCAGTTCTTC. Translating gives CASSVGGGYEQFF.

The chain employs TRBV7-9 and TRBJ1-1; 8 bases match TRBD1. CDR1 and CDR2 from the germline V gene are SEHNR and FQNEAQ (reference sequence). J gave up 6 bases and V 4 bases, and 7 bases lay outside the gene matches. The CDR3 runs 14 residues. In DNA form, the CDR3 reads TGTGCCAGCAGCTCCCGGGACAGGAGCTCTGAAGCTTTCTTT. Its translation: CASSSRDRSSEAFF.

This clone was recorded only once. V usage is TRBV27 and J usage is TRBJ2-2; 7 bases line up with TRBD1. Germline V gene sequence: CDR1 MNHEY, CDR2 SMNVEV (reference sequence). This CDR3 has 15 residues. The ends lost 3 bases at V and 0 bases at J; junction bases unmatched: 1. The CDR3 loop reads CASSLTGSNTGELFF. CDR3 DNA: TGTGCCAGCAGTTTGACAGGGTCGAACACCGGGGAGCTGTTTTTT.

This chain joins TRBV9 and TRBJ2-2; 9 bases align to TRBD2. The V gene end was trimmed by 2 bases and the J gene end by 2 bases; junction bases not matched to a gene: 1. CDR1 and CDR2 (germline): SGDLS, YYNGEE. The CDR3 spans 15 residues. The CDR3 coding sequence is TGTGCCAGCAGCGTTCTAGCGGGAAACACCGGGGAGCTGTTTTTT. Translated: CASSVLAGNTGELFF. Combining the CDR3 with reference TRBV9 and TRBJ2-2 gives the whole variable domain DSGVTQTPKHLITATGQRVTLRCSPRSGDLSVYWYQQSLDQGLQFLIQYYNGEERAKGNILERFSAQQFPDLHSELNLSSLELGDSALYFCASSVLAGNTGELFFGEGSRLTVL.

The chain links TRBV9 to TRBJ2-5; 9 bases are shared with TRBD2. V dropped 0 bases and J dropped 5; count of bases not matched to a gene: 14. Germline-derived CDR1 and CDR2 are SGDLS and YYNGEE. This CDR3 has 18 amino acids. CDR3 sequence reads: CASSVGTRGGGALETQYF. CDR3 DNA sequence: TGTGCCAGCAGCGTAGGAACGCGGGGCGGGGGGGCCTTGGAGACCCAGTACTTC. Filled out from reference TRBV9 and TRBJ2-5, the complete variable domain reads DSGVTQTPKHLITATGQRVTLRCSPRSGDLSVYWYQQSLDQGLQFLIQYYNGEERAKGNILERFSAQQFPDLHSELNLSSLELGDSALYFCASSVGTRGGGALETQYFGPGTRLLVL.